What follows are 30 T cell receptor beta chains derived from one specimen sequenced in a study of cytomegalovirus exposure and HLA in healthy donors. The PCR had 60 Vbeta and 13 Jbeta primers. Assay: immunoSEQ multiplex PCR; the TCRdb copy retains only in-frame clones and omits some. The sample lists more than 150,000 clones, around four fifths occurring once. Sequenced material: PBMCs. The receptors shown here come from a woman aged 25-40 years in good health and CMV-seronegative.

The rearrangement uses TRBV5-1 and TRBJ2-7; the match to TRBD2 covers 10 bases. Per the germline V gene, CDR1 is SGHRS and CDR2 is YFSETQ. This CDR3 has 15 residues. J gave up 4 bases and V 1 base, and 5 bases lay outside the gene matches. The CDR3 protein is CASSLTSGATYEQYF. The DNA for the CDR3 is TGCGCCAGCAGCTTGACTAGCGGGGCAACTTACGAGCAGTACTTC.

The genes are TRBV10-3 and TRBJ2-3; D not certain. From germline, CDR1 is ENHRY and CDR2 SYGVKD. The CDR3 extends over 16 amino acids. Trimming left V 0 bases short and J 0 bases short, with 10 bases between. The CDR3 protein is CAISESSPSSTDTQYF. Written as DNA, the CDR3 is TGTGCCATCAGTGAGTCCTCTCCCTCTAGCACAGATACGCAGTATTTT.

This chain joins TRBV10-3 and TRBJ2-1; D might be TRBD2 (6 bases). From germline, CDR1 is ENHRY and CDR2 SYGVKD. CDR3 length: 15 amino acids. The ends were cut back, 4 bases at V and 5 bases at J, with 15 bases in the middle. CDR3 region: CAISGGGAGDNEQFF. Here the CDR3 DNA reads TGTGCCATCAGTGGCGGCGGGGCCGGAGACAATGAGCAGTTCTTC.

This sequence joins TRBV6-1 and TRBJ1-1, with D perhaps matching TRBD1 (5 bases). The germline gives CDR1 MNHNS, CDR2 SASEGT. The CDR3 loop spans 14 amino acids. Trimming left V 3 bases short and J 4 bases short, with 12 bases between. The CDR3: CASSEVWGGTEAFF. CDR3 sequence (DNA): TGTGCCAGCAGTGAGGTTTGGGGGGGCACTGAAGCTTTCTTT.

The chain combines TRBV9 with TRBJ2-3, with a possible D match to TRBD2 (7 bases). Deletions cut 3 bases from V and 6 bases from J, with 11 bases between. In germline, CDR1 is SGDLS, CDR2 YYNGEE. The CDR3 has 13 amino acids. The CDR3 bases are TGTGCCAGCAGCGCCGGGGGGCGTGATACGCAGTATTTT. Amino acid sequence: CASSAGGRDTQYF.

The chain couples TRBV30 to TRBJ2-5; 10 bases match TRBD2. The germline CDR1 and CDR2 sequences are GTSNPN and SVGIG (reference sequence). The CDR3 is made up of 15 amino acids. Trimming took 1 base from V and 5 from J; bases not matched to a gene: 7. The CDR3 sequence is CAWSAGLAEVETQYF. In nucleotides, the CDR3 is TGTGCCTGGAGTGCTGGACTAGCGGAAGTTGAGACCCAGTACTTC.

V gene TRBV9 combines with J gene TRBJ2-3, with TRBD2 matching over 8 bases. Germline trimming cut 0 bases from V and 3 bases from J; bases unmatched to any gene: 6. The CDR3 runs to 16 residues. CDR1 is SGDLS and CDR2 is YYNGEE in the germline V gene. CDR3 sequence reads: CASSVETGGPTDTQYF. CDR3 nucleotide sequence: TGTGCCAGCAGCGTAGAAACGGGGGGGCCAACAGATACGCAGTATTTT.

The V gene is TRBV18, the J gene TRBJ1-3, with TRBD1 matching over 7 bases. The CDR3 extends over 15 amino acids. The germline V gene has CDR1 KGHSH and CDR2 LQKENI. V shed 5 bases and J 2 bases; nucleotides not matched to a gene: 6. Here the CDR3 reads CASSTGQAAGNTIYF. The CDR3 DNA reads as TGTGCCAGCTCAACTGGACAGGCTGCTGGAAACACCATATATTTT.

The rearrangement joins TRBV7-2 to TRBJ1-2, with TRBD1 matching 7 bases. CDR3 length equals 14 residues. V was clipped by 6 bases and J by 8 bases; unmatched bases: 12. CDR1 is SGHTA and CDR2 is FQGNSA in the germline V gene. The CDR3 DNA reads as TGTGCCAGCAGTAAGAACAGGGGTTCCTGGGGCTACACCTTC. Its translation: CASSKNRGSWGYTF.

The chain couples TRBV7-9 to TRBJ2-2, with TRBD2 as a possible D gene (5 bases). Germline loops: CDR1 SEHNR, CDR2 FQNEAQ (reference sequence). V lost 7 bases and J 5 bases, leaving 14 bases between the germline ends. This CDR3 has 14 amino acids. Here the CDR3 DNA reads TGTGCCAGCACCCGACACGGGGAAACCGGGGAGCTGTTTTTT. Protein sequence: CASTRHGETGELFF.

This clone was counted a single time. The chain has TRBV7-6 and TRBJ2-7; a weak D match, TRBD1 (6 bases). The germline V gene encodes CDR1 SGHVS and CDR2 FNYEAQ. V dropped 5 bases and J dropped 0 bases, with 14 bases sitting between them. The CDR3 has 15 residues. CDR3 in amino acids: CASSTSGDYSYEQYF. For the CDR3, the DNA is TGTGCCAGCAGCACTTCAGGGGATTACTCCTACGAGCAGTACTTC.

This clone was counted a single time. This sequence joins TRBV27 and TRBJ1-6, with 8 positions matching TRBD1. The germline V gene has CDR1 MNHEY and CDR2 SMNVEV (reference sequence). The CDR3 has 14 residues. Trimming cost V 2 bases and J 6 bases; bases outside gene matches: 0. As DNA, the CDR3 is TGTGCCAGCAGTTTAGACAGGGGTAATTCACCCCTCCACTTT. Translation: CASSLDRGNSPLHF.

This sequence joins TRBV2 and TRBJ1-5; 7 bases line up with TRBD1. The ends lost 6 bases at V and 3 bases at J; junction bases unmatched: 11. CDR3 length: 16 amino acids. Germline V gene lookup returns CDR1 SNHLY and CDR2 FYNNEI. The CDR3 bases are TGTGCCAGCAGAAGAACGACAGGGACGGACAATCAGCCCCAGCATTTT. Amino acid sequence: CASRRTTGTDNQPQHF.

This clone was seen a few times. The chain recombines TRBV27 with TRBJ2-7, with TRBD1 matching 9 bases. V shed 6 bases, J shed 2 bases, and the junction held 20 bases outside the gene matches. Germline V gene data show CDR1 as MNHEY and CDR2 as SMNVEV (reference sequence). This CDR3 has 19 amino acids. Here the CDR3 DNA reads TGTGCCAGCAGAAGCACCGGGACAGGGCTATCCCCTAAGGCCTACGAGCAGTACTTC. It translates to CASRSTGTGLSPKAYEQYF.

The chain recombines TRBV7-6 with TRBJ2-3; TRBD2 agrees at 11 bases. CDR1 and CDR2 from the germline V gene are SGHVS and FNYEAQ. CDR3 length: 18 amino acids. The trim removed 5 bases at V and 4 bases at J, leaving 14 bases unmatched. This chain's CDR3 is CASSRYILAGGKADTQYF. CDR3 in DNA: TGTGCCAGCAGCCGCTATATTCTAGCGGGGGGAAAGGCAGATACGCAGTATTTT.

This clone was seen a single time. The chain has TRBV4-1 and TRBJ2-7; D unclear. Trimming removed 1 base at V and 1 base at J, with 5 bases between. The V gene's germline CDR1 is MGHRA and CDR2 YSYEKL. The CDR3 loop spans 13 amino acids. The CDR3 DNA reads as TGCGCCAGCAGCCAAGGGGCATCCTACGAGCAGTACTTC. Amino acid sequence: CASSQGASYEQYF.

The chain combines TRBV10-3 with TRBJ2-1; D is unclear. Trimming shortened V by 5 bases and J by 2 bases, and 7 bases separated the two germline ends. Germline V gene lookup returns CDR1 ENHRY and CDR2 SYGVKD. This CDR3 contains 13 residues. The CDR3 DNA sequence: TGTGCCATCAGTCCCCGTCCCTACAATGAGCAGTTCTTC. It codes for CAISPRPYNEQFF.

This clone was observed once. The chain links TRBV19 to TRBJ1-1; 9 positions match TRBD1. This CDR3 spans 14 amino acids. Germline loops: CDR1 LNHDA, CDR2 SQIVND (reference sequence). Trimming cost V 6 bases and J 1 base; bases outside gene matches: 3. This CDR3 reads CASSRQGGNTEAFF. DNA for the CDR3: TGTGCCAGTAGCCGACAGGGGGGGAACACTGAAGCTTTCTTT. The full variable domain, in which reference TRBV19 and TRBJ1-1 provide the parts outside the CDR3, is DGGITQSPKYLFRKEGQNVTLSCEQNLNHDAMYWYRQDPGQGLRLIYYSQIVNDFQKGDIAEGYSVSREKKESFPLTVTSAQKNPTAFYLCASSRQGGNTEAFFGQGTRLTVV.

The CDR3 protein is CASSPVFRQGANYEQYF. CDR3 nucleotides: TGCGCCAGCAGCCCGGTATTCCGACAGGGGGCGAACTACGAGCAGTACTTC. The rearrangement links TRBV5-1 to TRBJ2-7; TRBD1 agrees at 10 bases. This CDR3 is built from 17 residues. Germline V gene data show CDR1 as SGHRS and CDR2 as YFSETQ. V dropped 4 bases and J dropped 3; count of bases not matched to a gene: 13.

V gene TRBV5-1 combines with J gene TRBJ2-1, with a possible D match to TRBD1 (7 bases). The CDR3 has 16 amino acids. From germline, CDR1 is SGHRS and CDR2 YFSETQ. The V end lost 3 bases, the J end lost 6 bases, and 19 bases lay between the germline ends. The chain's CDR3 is CASSWPQGGIGNEQFF. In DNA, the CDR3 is TGCGCCAGCAGCTGGCCCCAGGGGGGTATCGGCAATGAGCAGTTCTTC.

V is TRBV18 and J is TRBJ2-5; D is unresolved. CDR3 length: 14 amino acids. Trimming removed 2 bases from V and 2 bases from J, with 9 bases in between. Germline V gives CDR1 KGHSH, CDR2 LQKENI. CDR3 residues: CASSPLSGQETQYF. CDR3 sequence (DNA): TGTGCCAGCTCACCATTGTCAGGTCAAGAGACCCAGTACTTC.

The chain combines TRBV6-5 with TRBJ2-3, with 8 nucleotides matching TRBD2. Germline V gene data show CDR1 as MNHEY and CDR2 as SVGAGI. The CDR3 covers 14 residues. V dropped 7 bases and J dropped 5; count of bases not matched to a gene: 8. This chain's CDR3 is CASTNSGVGDTQYF. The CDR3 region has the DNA TGTGCCAGCACTAATAGCGGGGTAGGAGATACGCAGTATTTT.

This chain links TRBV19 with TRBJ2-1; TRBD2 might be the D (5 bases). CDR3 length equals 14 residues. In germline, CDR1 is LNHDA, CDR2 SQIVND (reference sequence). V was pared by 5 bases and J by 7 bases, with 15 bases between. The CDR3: CASSAGVAGNEQFF. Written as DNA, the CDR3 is TGTGCCAGTAGTGCCGGGGTAGCTGGTAATGAGCAGTTCTTC.

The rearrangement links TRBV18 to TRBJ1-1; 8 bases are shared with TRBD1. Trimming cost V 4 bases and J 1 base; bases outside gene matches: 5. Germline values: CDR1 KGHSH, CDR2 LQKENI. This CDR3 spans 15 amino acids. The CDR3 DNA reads TGTGCCAGCTCACTCGACAGGGGTGGGAACACTGAAGCTTTCTTT. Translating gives CASSLDRGGNTEAFF.

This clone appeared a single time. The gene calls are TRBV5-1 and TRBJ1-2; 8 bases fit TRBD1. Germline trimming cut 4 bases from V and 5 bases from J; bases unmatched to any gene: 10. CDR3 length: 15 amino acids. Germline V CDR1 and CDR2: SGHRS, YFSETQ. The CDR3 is CASSPNRDRIYGYTF. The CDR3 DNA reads TGCGCCAGCAGCCCTAACCGGGACAGGATTTATGGCTACACCTTC.

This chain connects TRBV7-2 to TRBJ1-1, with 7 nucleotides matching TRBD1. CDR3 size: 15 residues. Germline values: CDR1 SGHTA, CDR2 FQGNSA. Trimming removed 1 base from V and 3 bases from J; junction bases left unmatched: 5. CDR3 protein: CASSLETGAYTEAFF. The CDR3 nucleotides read TGTGCCAGCAGCTTAGAAACAGGGGCGTACACTGAAGCTTTCTTT.

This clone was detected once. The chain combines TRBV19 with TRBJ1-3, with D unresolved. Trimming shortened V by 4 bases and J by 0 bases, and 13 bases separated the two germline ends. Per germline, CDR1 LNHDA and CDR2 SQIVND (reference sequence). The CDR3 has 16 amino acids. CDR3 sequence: CASSKWGGNSGNTIYF. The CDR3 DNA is TGTGCCAGTAGTAAGTGGGGAGGAAACTCTGGAAACACCATATATTTT.

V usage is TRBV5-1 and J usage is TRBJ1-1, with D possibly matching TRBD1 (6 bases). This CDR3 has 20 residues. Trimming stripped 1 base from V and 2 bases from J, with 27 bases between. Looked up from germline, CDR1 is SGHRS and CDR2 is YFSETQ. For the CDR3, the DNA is TGCGCCAGCAGCTTGTCTCTCCGGCGTGAAGGGGTTGGGACAAACACTGAAGCTTTCTTT. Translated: CASSLSLRREGVGTNTEAFF.

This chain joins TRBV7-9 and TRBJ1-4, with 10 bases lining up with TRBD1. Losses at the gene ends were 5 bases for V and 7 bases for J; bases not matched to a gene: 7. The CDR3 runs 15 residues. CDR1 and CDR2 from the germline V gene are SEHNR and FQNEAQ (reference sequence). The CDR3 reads CASSLGDRGSEKLFF. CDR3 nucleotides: TGTGCCAGCAGCCTGGGGGACAGGGGATCTGAAAAACTGTTTTTT.

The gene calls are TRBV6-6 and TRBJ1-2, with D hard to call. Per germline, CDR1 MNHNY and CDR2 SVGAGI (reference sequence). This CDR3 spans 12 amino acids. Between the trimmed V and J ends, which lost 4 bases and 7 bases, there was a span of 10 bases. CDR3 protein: CASSSVSPGYTF. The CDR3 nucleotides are TGTGCCAGCAGTTCGGTATCCCCTGGCTACACCTTC.